Shown below are 28 T cell receptor beta chains from a single sample sequenced in a study of CD8+CD57+ T cells in acquired aplastic anemia. Genomic DNA acted as the template from which TCR beta VDJ combination and CDR3 sequence profiling were carried out. MiXCR, run by TCRdb on the reads, gives a single entry per CDR3 protein. There are 86,000 or so distinct CDR3 sequences in the sample; about half occur only once, and approximately 70% lies in the top ten. The sample comprised sorted CD4+, CD8+, or CD8+CD57+ T cells (not recorded which) from PBMCs. All receptors derive from a human donor in good health, serving as a control.

The V call is TRBV3-1, the J call TRBJ2-7; 7 positions match TRBD2. The CDR3 has 16 amino acids. Germline CDR1 reads LGHDT; CDR2 reads YNNKEL (reference sequence). After removal of 0 bases from V and 3 bases from J, the junction contained 8 bases not matched to a gene. The CDR3 coding sequence is TGTGCCAGCAGCCAAGATTGGGGGGGATCGAGCTACGAGCAGTACTTC. Amino acid sequence: CASSQDWGGSSYEQYF.

The table lists this clonotype with many counts. The chain is built from TRBV9 and TRBJ2-1; 9 nucleotides align to TRBD1. This CDR3 is built from 13 residues. Germline V gene data show CDR1 as SGDLS and CDR2 as YYNGEE. The J segment lost 10 bases and the V segment lost 4 bases, leaving 6 bases of the junction unmatched. The CDR3 nucleotides are TGTGCCAGCAGCCCCCGGACAGGGGAGGAGCAGTTCTTC. Protein: CASSPRTGEEQFF.

This chain links TRBV10-3 with TRBJ2-3; TRBD1 is a possible D gene (6 bases). The CDR3 consists of 15 residues. V lost 5 bases and J lost 4, with 16 bases in between. Germline loops: CDR1 ENHRY, CDR2 SYGVKD. This CDR3 is CAISQGPAPADTQYF. CDR3 DNA sequence: TGTGCCATCAGTCAGGGGCCTGCTCCCGCAGATACGCAGTATTTT.

Points on this clonotype: A much larger clone sits a single nucleotide away, making a read error possible. The chain links TRBV20-1 to TRBJ2-3; 8 bases align to TRBD2. This CDR3 has 13 residues. J gave up 5 bases and V 5 bases, and 6 bases lay outside the gene matches. Germline values: CDR1 DFQATT, CDR2 SNEGSKA (reference sequence). The CDR3 bases are TGCAGTGCTCAAGCGGGGGCAGAAGATACGCAGTATTTT. Protein: CSAQAGAEDTQYF.

This clonotype was counted at least ten times. As DNA, the CDR3 is TGTGCCACCGCCCGCGACAATGAGCAGTTCTTC. Amino acids: CATARDNEQFF. The chain links TRBV24-1 to TRBJ2-1; D is unclear. The CDR3 is 11 residues long. V shed 9 bases and J shed 5 bases, with 7 bases lying between them. Germline V gene lookup returns CDR1 KGHDR and CDR2 SFDVKD.

In this sample, this clonotype turned up many times. The rearrangement links TRBV20-1 to TRBJ1-2; D perhaps matches TRBD1 (5 bases). The CDR3 loop spans 14 amino acids. CDR1 and CDR2 (germline): DFQATT, SNEGSKA (reference sequence). Trimming removed 1 base from V and 2 bases from J, with 11 bases in between. The CDR3 protein is CSARGWDPNYGYTF. CDR3 nucleotides: TGCAGTGCTAGAGGTTGGGACCCCAACTATGGCTACACCTTC.

The chain links TRBV30 to TRBJ1-3, with D possibly matching TRBD1 (6 bases). Trimming pared 4 bases from V and 0 bases from J, leaving 10 bases between. CDR3 length: 14 residues. From germline, CDR1 is GTSNPN and CDR2 SVGIG (reference sequence). CDR3 nucleotide sequence: TGTGCCTGGACACCAGGGGCCTCTGGAAACACCATATATTTT. Amino acid sequence: CAWTPGASGNTIYF.

The rearrangement joins TRBV7-9 to TRBJ1-1; D ambiguous. Germline V gives CDR1 SEHNR, CDR2 FQNEAQ (reference sequence). This CDR3 comprises 13 residues. Between the trimmed V and J ends, which lost 6 bases and 2 bases, there was a span of 10 bases. CDR3 region: CASRNPRNTEAFF. Here the CDR3 DNA reads TGTGCCAGCAGGAATCCGAGAAACACTGAAGCTTTCTTT.

Regarding this clonotype: One base away lies a much larger clone, so this may be a sequencing read error. This chain connects TRBV7-2 to TRBJ2-6; D remains unclear. The CDR3 sequence is 15 residues long. Per germline, CDR1 SGHTA and CDR2 FQGNSA. The V gene lost 8 bases and the J gene lost 1 base, with 12 bases spanning the gap. CDR3: CASPFKGSGANVLTF. The DNA for the CDR3 is TGTGCCAGCCCCTTCAAAGGTTCTGGGGCCAACGTCCTGACTTTC.

The count of this clonotype is one. This may stem from a read error, because a much larger clone lies one nucleotide away. The rearrangement links TRBV13 to TRBJ1-6; D is unresolved. Germline lookup yields CDR1 PRHDT and CDR2 FYEKMQ (reference sequence). The CDR3 runs to 15 residues. The V gene lost 0 bases and the J gene lost 7 bases, with 10 bases spanning the gap. The DNA of the CDR3 is TGTGCCAGCAGCTTAGGCCCATCGAACAATTCACCCCTCCACTTT. It specifies CASSLGPSNNSPLHF.

This clonotype has ten or more counts. This chain uses TRBV7-2 with TRBJ2-7; D gene unclear. CDR1 SGHTA and CDR2 FQGNSA come from the germline V gene. The CDR3 loop spans 14 amino acids. V was cut by 0 bases and J by 3 bases, with 9 bases left in between. CDR3 sequence reads: CASSLAASRYEQYF. DNA of the CDR3: TGTGCCAGCAGCTTAGCCGCTTCCCGCTACGAGCAGTACTTC.

This chain links TRBV25-1 with TRBJ2-3; TRBD2 is a possible D gene (5 bases). Germline V lookup: CDR1 MGHDK, CDR2 SYGVNS. This CDR3 is 14 amino acids long. Trimming took off 3 bases at V and 4 bases at J, with 11 bases between the two ends. The CDR3 sequence is CASSDPGKADTQYF. The CDR3 DNA follows: TGTGCCAGCAGTGATCCGGGAAAGGCAGATACGCAGTATTTT.

The chain carries TRBV2 and TRBJ2-2, with D perhaps matching TRBD1 or TRBD2 (5 bases each). With 6 bases removed from V and 4 bases from J, the gap between germline ends came to 15 bases. Germline V gene sequence: CDR1 SNHLY, CDR2 FYNNEI. The CDR3 contains 15 residues. CDR3 in DNA: TGTGCCAGCAGCGACGGGGCGCCGGGCACCGGGGAGCTGTTTTTT. Its protein is CASSDGAPGTGELFF.

V usage is TRBV7-9 and J usage is TRBJ2-7, with D maybe TRBD1 (5 bases). This CDR3 region has 13 residues. Looked up from germline, CDR1 is SEHNR and CDR2 is FQNEAQ (reference sequence). Trimming took off 2 bases at V and 3 bases at J, with 8 bases between the two ends. The CDR3 region has the DNA TGTGCCAGCAGCTTATGGGGCGGCTACGAGCAGTACTTC. Residues: CASSLWGGYEQYF.

This chain links TRBV2 with TRBJ2-3; no clear D gene. The CDR3 runs 11 residues. V lost 8 bases and J lost 1, with 4 bases in between. CDR1 and CDR2 (germline): SNHLY, FYNNEI. CDR3 protein: CASYGTDTQYF. CDR3 sequence (DNA): TGTGCCAGCTATGGCACAGATACGCAGTATTTT.

This sequence joins TRBV5-8 and TRBJ2-5; TRBD1 aligns across 7 bases. This CDR3 has 15 residues. The V segment lost 2 bases and the J segment 2 bases; nucleotides outside the gene matches: 6. CDR1 and CDR2 (germline): SGHTS, YDEGEE. The CDR3, as DNA: TGTGCCAGCAGCTTTAACAGGGGAGTTCAAGAGACCCAGTACTTC. Protein sequence: CASSFNRGVQETQYF.

The table lists this clonotype with many counts. The V gene is TRBV19, the J gene TRBJ1-2; weak D call: TRBD1 (6 bases). V lost 6 bases and J lost 8, with 16 bases in between. In germline, CDR1 is LNHDA, CDR2 SQIVND (reference sequence). The CDR3 has 13 residues. CDR3 residues: CASRSGGGGGYTF. The CDR3 region has the DNA TGTGCCAGTAGGAGTGGTGGAGGGGGAGGCTACACCTTC.

This chain joins TRBV6-1 and TRBJ1-1; TRBD1 matches at 7 bases. CDR3 size: 14 residues. V lost 4 bases and J lost 0; bases outside the gene matches: 2. Germline loops: CDR1 MNHNS, CDR2 SASEGT. The CDR3 DNA reads as TGTGCCAGCAGTGGGACAGGACTGAACACTGAAGCTTTCTTT. The encoded protein is CASSGTGLNTEAFF.

This clonotype occurred a few times. The rearrangement links TRBV10-2 to TRBJ1-2; tentatively, D is TRBD1 (5 bases). Germline V lookup: CDR1 WSHSY, CDR2 SAAADI. Between the trimmed V and J ends, which lost 8 bases and 5 bases, there was a span of 15 bases. The CDR3 totals 13 residues. The CDR3 is CASYGDGGYGYTF. The CDR3 coding sequence is TGCGCCAGCTATGGGGACGGTGGATATGGCTACACCTTC.

This clonotype was observed a few times. The chain couples TRBV7-3 to TRBJ2-7, with 7 bases lining up with TRBD2. Germline CDR1 SGHTA, CDR2 FQGTGA. This CDR3 is built from 12 residues. V shed 8 bases and J 4 bases; nucleotides not matched to a gene: 5. CDR3 DNA sequence: TGTGCCAGCGGTCTAGCGGATTACGAGCAGTACTTC. Residues: CASGLADYEQYF.

This clonotype was seen repeatedly, ten times or more. The V and J genes are TRBV24-1 and TRBJ1-5; no reliable D call. Germline V gene sequence: CDR1 KGHDR, CDR2 SFDVKD. The V and J ends lost 1 base and 1 base respectively, with 4 bases between them. The CDR3 sequence is 14 residues long. CDR3 bases: TGTGCCACCAGTGATTTTGCCAGCAATCAGCCCCAGCATTTT. Translated: CATSDFASNQPQHF.

As to this clonotype: A junction boundary mismatches the germline segment, possibly from a read error. The chain couples TRBV20-1 to TRBJ2-7, with D unclear. Germline V gene lookup returns CDR1 DFQATT and CDR2 SNEGSKA (reference sequence). CDR3 length: 15 residues. This chain's CDR3 is CSARDLQNSIGEQLF. DNA for the CDR3: TGCAGTGCTAGAGATCTCCAGAACTCAATCGGTGAGCAGCTCTTC.

This clonotype was observed at least ten times. This sequence joins TRBV2 and TRBJ2-7; possibly TRBD1 for D (6 bases). Germline V CDR1 and CDR2: SNHLY, FYNNEI. The CDR3 sequence is 12 residues long. Deletions cut 7 bases from V and 3 bases from J, with 10 bases between. The CDR3 DNA follows: TGTGCCAGCATCGAAGGGGGCTACGAGCAGTACTTC. The encoded protein is CASIEGGYEQYF.

This clonotype was detected ten times or more. The chain carries TRBV10-3 and TRBJ1-1; D is possibly TRBD1 (6 bases). There are 13 residues in the CDR3. V gave up 3 bases and J gave up 1 base, with 6 bases separating them. Germline loops: CDR1 ENHRY, CDR2 SYGVKD. CDR3 bases: TGTGCCATCAGTGAACAGGGGAACACTGAAGCTTTCTTT. It translates to CAISEQGNTEAFF.

This clonotype has at least ten counts. V is TRBV7-9 and J is TRBJ2-1; TRBD1 matches 7 bases. Unmatched junction bases numbered 9, after V lost 5 bases and J lost 8 bases. Germline CDR1 reads SEHNR; CDR2 reads FQNEAQ (reference sequence). CDR3 length: 14 residues. The CDR3 region is CASSLSDRADEQFF. The CDR3 coding sequence is TGTGCCAGCAGCCTGTCTGACAGGGCCGATGAGCAGTTCTTC.

V is TRBV25-1 and J is TRBJ1-3; TRBD1 matches 7 bases. This CDR3 spans 14 amino acids. V was clipped by 9 bases and J by 3 bases; unmatched bases: 8. The germline gives CDR1 MGHDK, CDR2 SYGVNS. Here the CDR3 reads CASSITGDGNTIYF. CDR3 nucleotides: TGTGCCAGTAGTATCACAGGGGATGGAAACACCATATATTTT.

A single count supports this clonotype. This chain uses TRBV11-3 with TRBJ2-7; possible D gene TRBD1, 6 bases. Trimming removed 1 base at V and 9 bases at J, with 10 bases between. This CDR3 is 12 amino acids long. The V gene's germline CDR1 is SGHNT and CDR2 YENEEA. The CDR3 region has the DNA TGTGCCAGCAGCTTAGCAGGGGATAGGCAGTACTTC. Its translation is CASSLAGDRQYF. Combining the CDR3 with reference TRBV11-3 and TRBJ2-7 gives the whole variable domain EAGVVQSPRYKIIEKKQPVAFWCNPISGHNTLYWYLQNLGQGPELLIRYENEEAVDDSQLPKDRFSAERLKGVDSTLKIQPAELGDSAVYLCASSLAGDRQYFGPGTRLTVT.

This clonotype showed up just once. The rearrangement joins TRBV10-3 to TRBJ2-4; D is ambiguous. The V end was cut by 3 bases, the J end by 6 bases, with 6 bases between. Germline V lookup: CDR1 ENHRY, CDR2 SYGVKD. This CDR3 is built from 12 residues. CDR3 amino acids: CAISDGPNIQYF. The CDR3 DNA reads as TGTGCCATCAGTGATGGTCCAAACATTCAGTACTTC.